The rows below give T cell receptor beta chains drawn from one sample of a study of blood T cell repertoires in COVID-19. Profiling relied on immunoSEQ multiplex PCR, and the TCRdb table lists in-frame clones only, not all of them. The sample carries some 110,000 clones, 82% recorded once. The sequenced sample consisted of peripheral blood. Receptor source: a man aged 55 to 70 with acute or convalescent COVID-19. CDR3s include the opening cysteine and the closing phenylalanine or tryptophan. D genes are given only for firm matches. Part of the rows lack a size; the others show once, few, many or a class for expanded clones.

TRBD1	TRBJ1-2	TRBV4-2	-	TGTGCCAGCAGCCAAGATGCATCCGGGACAGGGGCTCAATGGACCCATGGCTACACCTTC	CASSQDASGTGAQWTHGYTF
-	TRBJ2-7	TRBV3-1/TRBV3-2	-	TGTGCCAGCAGCCAAGCCGCGGCGACCTACGAGCAGTACTTC	CASSQAAATYEQYF
-	TRBJ2-7	TRBV6-5	once	TGTGCCAGCAGTTATCGTGGAGACAGTGCCTACGAGCAGTACTTC	CASSYRGDSAYEQYF
TRBD2	TRBJ2-1	TRBV3-1/TRBV3-2	-	TGTGCCACCAGTCTAGCGGGCCTCTCCTACAATGAGCAGTTCTTC	CATSLAGLSYNEQFF
TRBD1	TRBJ1-3	TRBV6-5	-	TGTGCCAGCAGTTACGGGACAGGGCAAGTCCACACCATATATTTT	CASSYGTGQVHTIYF
-	TRBJ2-7	TRBV11-3	-	TGTGCCAGCAGCTTCAGGGACTCCTACGAGCAGTACTTC	CASSFRDSYEQYF
-	TRBJ2-7	TRBV29-1	-	TGCAGCGTTACCAGGGTAATGGACGAGCAGTACTTC	CSVTRVMDEQYF
TRBD2	TRBJ2-1	TRBV19	few	TGTGCCAGTAGTTTCCTATGGCGGGGGGGCTACAATGAGCAGTTCTTC	CASSFLWRGGYNEQFF
TRBD2	TRBJ2-1	TRBV18	once	TGTGCCAGCTCAGTAGGGTCACCAGCGGGGGGTAACAATGAGCAGTTCTTC	CASSVGSPAGGNNEQFF
-	TRBJ1-6	TRBV10-2	-	TGCGCCAGCAGTGAGTCTGGCTTGGCCTCCTATAATTCACCCCTCCACTTT	CASSESGLASYNSPLHF
-	TRBJ2-5	TRBV30	-	TGTGCCTGGAGTCGGTTCCAAGAGACCCAGTACTTC	CAWSRFQETQYF
-	TRBJ2-1	TRBV11-1	-	TGTGCCAGCACACCTGTGGGGACATACAATGAGCAGTTCTTC	CASTPVGTYNEQFF
TRBD1	TRBJ1-4	TRBV19	-	TGTGCCAGTAGTACCCTTGAGACAGGGGGCCGAGAAAAACTGTTTTTT	CASSTLETGGREKLFF
TRBD1	TRBJ2-7	TRBV10-3	-	TGTGCCATCAGGCGGACAGGGGGTTCCTACGAGCAGTACTTC	CAIRRTGGSYEQYF
TRBD1	TRBJ2-6	TRBV10-3	-	TGTGCCATCAGACCGACAGGGCTCTGGGAAAGAAGAGGGGCCAACGTCCTGACTTTC	CAIRPTGLWERRGANVLTF
TRBD1	TRBJ2-5	TRBV7-2	-	TGTGCCAGCAGCAGCGACAGGGTGCAAGAGACCCAGTACTTC	CASSSDRVQETQYF
-	TRBJ1-5	TRBV18	once	TGTGCCAGCTCACCTGCAGGGGTCCAGGGGCAGCCCCAGCATTTT	CASSPAGVQGQPQHF
TRBD1	TRBJ1-2	TRBV5-6	-	TGTGCCAGCAGCCCAAACAGGGGCGGCTACACCTTC	CASSPNRGGYTF
TRBD2	TRBJ2-3	TRBV2	-	TGTGCCAGCAGTGAGGCTGGAATAGCGGGAGTTCCGCAGTATTTT	CASSEAGIAGVPQYF
-	TRBJ1-5	TRBV28	-	TGTGCCAGCAAGGCGGGCAATCAGCCCCAGCATTTT	CASKAGNQPQHF
-	TRBJ2-2	TRBV11-3	few	TGTGCCAGCAGCCTGGTCAGCGCGAACACCGGGGAGCTGTTTTTT	CASSLVSANTGELFF
-	TRBJ1-3	TRBV7-3	once	TGTGCCAGCAGCAACACAGGCGGAAACACCATATATTTT	CASSNTGGNTIYF
TRBD2	TRBJ2-5	TRBV6-5	-	TGTGCCAGCAGTCGCGGACTAGCGGTACAAGAGACCCAGTACTTC	CASSRGLAVQETQYF
TRBD1	TRBJ2-7	TRBV19	-	TGTGCCAGTAGTATGACAGGGGCCGAGCAGTACTTC	CASSMTGAEQYF
-	TRBJ1-2	TRBV24-1	once	TGTGCCACCAGTGATTTGACCAGGTCCTATGGCTACACCTTC	CATSDLTRSYGYTF
-	TRBJ2-5	TRBV7-2	-	TGTGCCAGCCTTAAAGGGGGAGCGGTGACCCAGTACTTC	CASLKGGAVTQYF
TRBD1	TRBJ2-5	TRBV11-3	-	TGTGCCAGCAGCTTTGGGACAGGGGGGTCGGAGACCCAGTACTTC	CASSFGTGGSETQYF
TRBD2	TRBJ2-3	TRBV9	-	TGTGCCAGCAGCGTAAGGGTAGCGGGAGACACAGATACGCAGTATTTT	CASSVRVAGDTDTQYF
-	TRBJ2-1	TRBV7-3	-	TGTGCCAGCAGCTTAACGGGCCTCATTTACAATGAGCAGTTCTTC	CASSLTGLIYNEQFF
TRBD2	TRBJ2-1	TRBV18	-	TGTGCCAGCTCACCACCAGGACTAGCGGGAACAACCCTCTCCTACAATGAGCAGTTCTTC	CASSPPGLAGTTLSYNEQFF
TRBD2	TRBJ2-5	TRBV5-1	-	TGCGCCAGCATCAGTTCCAGGACTAGCGGCGAAGAGACCCAGTACTTC	CASISSRTSGEETQYF
TRBD1	TRBJ1-2	TRBV5-1	-	TGCGCCAGCAGCTTGCTGACAGGGGGCAGTGGCTACACCTTC	CASSLLTGGSGYTF
TRBD1	TRBJ2-5	TRBV19	-	TGTGCCAGTAGTATAAACGGACAGGGCGAGACCCAGTACTTC	CASSINGQGETQYF
-	TRBJ1-3	TRBV18	-	TGTGCCAGCTCACCATACGACACGAGCTCTGGAAACACCATATATTTT	CASSPYDTSSGNTIYF
TRBD1	TRBJ1-1	TRBV3-1/TRBV3-2	-	TGTGCCAGCAGCCCTACCCCGACAGGGGGCACTGAAGCTTTCTTT	CASSPTPTGGTEAFF
TRBD2	TRBJ2-2	TRBV5-4	-	TGTGCCAGCAGCTTGGTAGCGGGCATATCCACCGGGGAGCTGTTTTTT	CASSLVAGISTGELFF
TRBD1	TRBJ1-5	TRBV12-5	-	TGTGCTAGTGGTTTTCAGGGGACAGGGAGATTGGATCAGCCCCAGCATTTT	CASGFQGTGRLDQPQHF
-	TRBJ2-7	TRBV18	-	TGTGCCAGCTCACCACGTGTGGGGGCGAACTCCTACGAGCAGTACTTC	CASSPRVGANSYEQYF
-	TRBJ2-2	TRBV5-4	many	TGTGCCAGCAGCTTGAAGAGCGGACAGAGCACCGGGGAGCTGTTTTTT	CASSLKSGQSTGELFF
-	TRBJ2-7	TRBV29-1	-	TGCAGCGTTGTGGGGGACAAGGGTTACGAGCAGTACTTC	CSVVGDKGYEQYF
TRBD1	TRBJ2-7	TRBV28	-	TGTGCCAGCGAGTCAGGGGGCGCCTACGAGCAGTACTTC	CASESGGAYEQYF
-	TRBJ1-5	TRBV30	-	TGTGCCTGGAGTTCAGGTTACAATCAGCCCCAGCATTTT	CAWSSGYNQPQHF
-	TRBJ2-5	TRBV7-6	-	TGTGCCAGCAGCTCCGGGACTCTAGAGACCCAGTACTTC	CASSSGTLETQYF
-	TRBJ2-1	TRBV30	-	TGTGCCTGGGGTCTGACAGGTTGGAATGAGCAGTTCTTC	CAWGLTGWNEQFF
-	TRBJ1-5	TRBV27	-	TGTGCCAGCAGTCGCGGGCCGGAATATTATAGCAATCAGCCCCAGCATTTT	CASSRGPEYYSNQPQHF
-	TRBJ2-2	TRBV11-3	once	TGTGCCAGCAGCTTAGTGCGGGGGGAGCTGTTTTTT	CASSLVRGELFF
-	TRBJ1-1	TRBV2	-	TGTGCCAGCAGCGAACAGGGTTGGGGCACTGAAGCTTTCTTT	CASSEQGWGTEAFF
TRBD2	TRBJ2-3	TRBV5-4	-	TGTGCCAGCAGCTTGGGTGGGACTAGTCCAGATACGCAGTATTTT	CASSLGGTSPDTQYF
TRBD1	TRBJ1-1	TRBV10-3	-	TGTGCCACCGTCGGACAGGGGGGGACTGAAGCTTTCTTT	CATVGQGGTEAFF
-	TRBJ2-3	TRBV18	-	TGTGCCAGCTCACCTCAGGGATTCACAGATACGCAGTATTTT	CASSPQGFTDTQYF
-	TRBJ1-2	TRBV7-9	few	TGTGCCAGCAGCTTAGTTTTTCGGCCAGGGGCCTATGGCTACACCTTC	CASSLVFRPGAYGYTF
-	TRBJ1-2	TRBV6-5	-	TGTGCCAGCAGTTACATAGGGGCCGGGCGTGACTACACCTTC	CASSYIGAGRDYTF